The 10 T cell receptor beta chains below come from one sample, sequenced in a study of T cells in Graves' hyperthyroidism and ophthalmopathy (dated by TCRdb to the late 2010s). To prepare the library, multiplex PCR was applied. These reads were obtained on an Illumina HiSeq 2000. Amplification of TCR beta CDR3 regions was carried out from RNA transcripts. For the first round of RT-PCR on the TCR CDR3, the HTBI primer set was used together with the Qiagen OneStep RT-PCR kit. TCRdb's own reprocessing of the public reads used fastp at Q25 and MiXCR and kept productive beta chains. Identical CDR3 protein sequences are pooled into one entry, listed with their most common genes and DNA. The sample records about 530,000 distinct CDR3 sequences, under 20% of which are singletons. The top ten hold under 20% of the sample. Material: blood. The receptors stem from a woman aged 18-29 years with Graves' ophthalmopathy.

The chain combines TRBV7-9 with TRBJ2-6, with 9 bases lining up with TRBD1. The germline gives CDR1 SEHNR, CDR2 FQNEAQ (reference sequence). V shed 5 bases and J 2 bases; nucleotides not matched to a gene: 13. CDR3 length equals 19 residues. CDR3 DNA: TGTGCCAGCAGCCACAACCGGGACAGGGTCCGTCCTGGGGCCAACGTCCTGACTTTC. This codes for CASSHNRDRVRPGANVLTF.

This clonotype was detected ten times or more. The chain couples TRBV3-1 to TRBJ1-3; weak D call: TRBD1 (5 bases). Trimming removed 0 bases from V and 0 bases from J, with 9 bases in between. This CDR3 is 16 amino acids long. Germline V gene lookup returns CDR1 LGHDT and CDR2 YNNKEL (reference sequence). CDR3 nucleotide sequence: TGTGCCAGCAGCCAAGATAGACAGCCCTCTGGAAACACCATATATTTT. This translates into CASSQDRQPSGNTIYF.

The genes are TRBV6-1 and TRBJ2-7; D perhaps matches TRBD1 (7 bases). Per germline, CDR1 MNHNS and CDR2 SASEGT. This CDR3 comprises 15 residues. V shed 6 bases and J shed 4 bases, with 19 bases lying between them. This chain's CDR3 is CASSQGGHGLYEQYF. DNA of the CDR3: TGTGCCAGCAGCCAGGGGGGACACGGCCTTTACGAGCAGTACTTC.

This rearrangement joins TRBV7-9 to TRBJ2-1, with D possibly being TRBD1 (6 bases). The germline CDR1 and CDR2 sequences are SEHNR and FQNEAQ (reference sequence). CDR3 length: 14 amino acids. V gave up 8 bases and J gave up 12 bases, with 23 bases separating them. The DNA of the CDR3 is TGTGCCAGCGCTATGCAGGGGCCGGCCTTGTGGCAGTTCTTC. Its protein is CASAMQGPALWQFF.

The V call is TRBV19, the J call TRBJ2-2; D gene ambiguous. The CDR3 has 13 amino acids. From germline, CDR1 is LNHDA and CDR2 SQIVND (reference sequence). The V end lost 8 bases, the J end lost 6 bases, and 13 bases lay between the germline ends. CDR3 in amino acids: CASSRVAAGELFF. The CDR3 DNA reads as TGTGCCAGTTCTAGGGTTGCAGCCGGGGAGCTGTTTTTT.

This clonotype was observed a handful of times. CDR3 in DNA: TGTGCCAGCTCACCACCAGGGGGTTTCCCCTACGAGCAGTACTTC. It codes for CASSPPGGFPYEQYF. The rearrangement links TRBV18 to TRBJ2-7; a weak D match, TRBD1 (6 bases). The V end lost 0 bases, the J end lost 2 bases, and 11 bases lay between the germline ends. The CDR3 loop spans 15 amino acids. Germline values: CDR1 KGHSH, CDR2 LQKENI. The variable domain in full, with the rest retrieved from reference TRBV18 and TRBJ2-7, is NAGVMQNPRHLVRRRGQEARLRCSPMKGHSHVYWYRQLPEEGLKFMVYLQKENIIDESGMPKERFSAEFPKEGPSILRIQQVVRGDSAAYFCASSPPGGFPYEQYFGPGTRLTVT.

This clonotype has at least ten counts. V usage is TRBV28 and J usage is TRBJ2-5; D might be TRBD1 (6 bases). Trimming stripped 5 bases from V and 1 base from J, with 14 bases between. CDR1 and CDR2 (germline): MDHEN, SYDVKM. There are 15 residues in the CDR3. The CDR3 bases are TGTGCCAGCAGTCACAGGGACCTGTTCCAAGAGACCCAGTACTTC. It yields the protein CASSHRDLFQETQYF.

The gene calls are TRBV7-3 and TRBJ2-5, with TRBD1 matching over 8 bases. J gave up 7 bases and V 1 base, and 5 bases lay outside the gene matches. The CDR3 is made up of 14 amino acids. Per the germline V gene, CDR1 is SGHTA and CDR2 is FQGTGA. CDR3 DNA: TGTGCCAGCAGCTTAAAGGACAGGGTCGGGACCCAGTACTTC. Amino acids: CASSLKDRVGTQYF.

There are a few counts of this clonotype. The gene calls are TRBV28 and TRBJ2-3; the D gene is possibly TRBD2 (7 bases). This CDR3 has 16 residues. Trimming took 4 bases from V and 4 from J, leaving 18 bases between them. CDR1 is MDHEN, CDR2 SYDVKM, per germline. CDR3 DNA sequence: TGTGCCAGCAGTTATTGGGGGGGCGAGATGTCAGATACGCAGTATTTT. Protein: CASSYWGGEMSDTQYF. The full variable domain, in which reference TRBV28 and TRBJ2-3 provide the parts outside the CDR3, is DVKVTQSSRYLVKRTGEKVFLECVQDMDHENMFWYRQDPGLGLRLIYFSYDVKMKEKGDIPEGYSVSREKKERFSLILESASTNQTSMYLCASSYWGGEMSDTQYFGPGTRLTVL.

The chain links TRBV5-1 to TRBJ1-3; tentative D call: TRBD1 (5 bases). V lost 6 bases, J lost 3 bases, and 10 bases lay in between. CDR1 is SGHRS and CDR2 is YFSETQ in the germline V gene. This CDR3 is built from 13 residues. CDR3 amino acids: CASTRGYGNTIYF. DNA for the CDR3: TGCGCCAGCACCCGGGGCTATGGAAACACCATATATTTT.